These 8 T cell receptor beta chains were all obtained from the same sample, sequenced in a study of shared clonotypes between healthy human individuals. Profiled with immunoSEQ multiplex PCR; TCRdb holds only in-frame clones, not every one. The sample contains hundreds of thousands of clones, less than 85% of which appear only once. Sequencing input: memory CD4+ T cells sorted from blood. As to subset: CD45RA-negative fraction. These receptors were taken from a woman between 25 and 40 years old in good health.

Worth noting for this clone: Other DNA variants within this sample encode the same CDR3. V gene TRBV7-2 combines with J gene TRBJ2-7; D gene unclear. The V end was cut by 0 bases, the J end by 7 bases, with 7 bases between. CDR3 length: 12 residues. CDR1 SGHTA and CDR2 FQGNSA come from the germline V gene. This CDR3 is CASSLALQEQYF. The CDR3, as DNA: TGTGCCAGCAGCTTAGCCCTACAAGAGCAGTACTTC.

This clone showed up just a few times. J is TRBJ1-3 and V is TRBV7-2, with unresolved D. The CDR3 has 15 amino acids. Trimming stripped 2 bases from V and 0 bases from J, with 8 bases between. In germline, CDR1 is SGHTA, CDR2 FQGNSA. The CDR3 nucleotides are TGTGCCAGCAGCTTAAGAGTAAGCTCTGGAAACACCATATATTTT. Protein: CASSLRVSSGNTIYF.

This clone came up a few times. V and J are TRBV7-2 and TRBJ2-7, with D tentatively TRBD2 (6 bases). CDR3 length equals 14 residues. Germline V gene sequence: CDR1 SGHTA, CDR2 FQGNSA. V lost 0 bases to trimming and J lost 4 bases, with 10 bases between them. This CDR3 is CASSLAVGGYEQYF. As DNA, the CDR3 is TGTGCCAGCAGCTTAGCGGTCGGGGGTTACGAGCAGTACTTC.

The chain uses TRBV19 and TRBJ2-3; tentatively, D is TRBD1 (5 bases). Trimming left V 5 bases short and J 4 bases short, with 10 bases between. CDR3 length equals 13 residues. Germline CDR1 is LNHDA and CDR2 is SQIVND (reference sequence). CDR3 in DNA: TGTGCCAGTAGTTTACAGGTTGCAGATACGCAGTATTTT. Amino acid sequence: CASSLQVADTQYF. The variable domain in full, with the rest retrieved from reference TRBV19 and TRBJ2-3, is DGGITQSPKYLFRKEGQNVTLSCEQNLNHDAMYWYRQDPGQGLRLIYYSQIVNDFQKGDIAEGYSVSREKKESFPLTVTSAQKNPTAFYLCASSLQVADTQYFGPGTRLTVL.

This clone was seen more than once but under ten times. The chain carries TRBV29-1 and TRBJ2-6; D not resolved. This CDR3 is 15 amino acids long. Trimming pared 4 bases from V and 0 bases from J, leaving 10 bases between. Germline V lookup: CDR1 SQVTM, CDR2 ANQGSEA. The CDR3 is CSVGVFYSGANVLTF. The DNA of the CDR3 is TGCAGCGTTGGTGTATTTTACTCTGGGGCCAACGTCCTGACTTTC.

This sequence joins TRBV28 and TRBJ2-4; D ambiguous. Trimming took 5 bases from V and 9 from J, leaving 17 bases between them. Germline CDR1 MDHEN, CDR2 SYDVKM. This CDR3 has 14 residues. CDR3 nucleotide sequence: TGTGCCAGCAGTCCCGACCGTGCTAGTGGCATTCAGTACTTC. Its translation is CASSPDRASGIQYF.

The chain uses TRBV2 and TRBJ1-3; D is unresolved. V was pared by 8 bases and J by 3 bases, with 17 bases between. There are 15 residues in the CDR3. Germline V lookup: CDR1 SNHLY, CDR2 FYNNEI. Written as DNA, the CDR3 is TGTGCCAGCGGCGGTGCAGGTCTCGTTGGAAACACCATATATTTT. Its protein is CASGGAGLVGNTIYF.

The sample holds a few counts of this clone. The CDR3 loop reads CASRVQEELFF. CDR3 DNA sequence: TGTGCCAGCAGGGTACAAGAAGAACTGTTTTTT. The gene calls are TRBV6-1 and TRBJ1-4; D gene ambiguous. The CDR3 spans 11 residues. Germline loops: CDR1 MNHNS, CDR2 SASEGT. V was cut by 6 bases and J by 12 bases, with 11 bases left in between.